These T cell receptor beta chains were read from a single sample in a study of blood T cell repertoires in COVID-19. Sequencing used immunoSEQ multiplex PCR; TCRdb keeps in-frame clones, though not all of them. The sample consists of some 410,000 clones, more than 75% of them appearing once. The sample consisted of PBMCs or T cells enriched from blood (not recorded which). Every receptor here comes from a woman aged 25 to 39 with acute COVID-19. CDR3s include the opening cysteine and the closing phenylalanine or tryptophan. Each record gives: J gene, clone size, V gene, D gene, CDR3 protein, CDR3 DNA. D genes are given only for firm matches. Clone size appears in some rows only: once, few, many, or a class for an expanded clone.

>TRBJ1-6|.|TRBV5-1|.
CASSLEPQRFAPNSPLHF
TGCGCCAGCAGCTTGGAGCCGCAGAGGTTCGCCCCAAATTCACCCCTCCACTTT
>TRBJ1-1|.|TRBV7-9|.
CASTATKPRNTEAFF
TGTGCCAGCACCGCGACAAAACCGAGGAACACTGAAGCTTTCTTT
>TRBJ1-1|once|TRBV10-3|TRBD1
CAISDPRGQGTEAFF
TGTGCCATCAGCGATCCCAGGGGGCAGGGCACTGAAGCTTTCTTT
>TRBJ2-7|.|TRBV4-2|.
CASSQEGGAYEQYF
TGTGCCAGCAGCCAAGAAGGGGGAGCCTACGAGCAGTACTTC
>TRBJ2-7|.|TRBV2|.
CASRGTTGLAYEQYF
TGTGCCAGCAGGGGGACCACAGGGTTGGCCTACGAGCAGTACTTC
>TRBJ2-1|once|TRBV24-1|TRBD2
CATSDTSGGYSSYNEQFF
TGTGCCACCAGTGACACTAGCGGGGGATATAGCTCCTACAATGAGCAGTTCTTC
>TRBJ1-5|.|TRBV3-1/TRBV3-2|TRBD1
CASSLGDSYSNQPQHF
TGTGCCAGCAGCCTAGGGGACAGTTATAGCAATCAGCCCCAGCATTTT
>TRBJ2-7|.|TRBV6-5|.
CASSSLLGGLHEQYF
TGTGCCAGCAGTTCGCTCTTGGGGGGGCTCCACGAGCAGTACTTC
>TRBJ1-1|.|TRBV5-8|TRBD1
CASNGITGTGNTEAFF
TGTGCCAGCAATGGGATTACCGGGACAGGGAACACTGAAGCTTTCTTT
>TRBJ1-1|once|TRBV18|.
CASSPTEKNTEAFF
TGTGCCAGCTCACCGACAGAGAAGAACACTGAAGCTTTCTTT
>TRBJ1-1|.|TRBV19|TRBD1
CASSIPGTGFREAFF
TGTGCCAGTAGTATCCCTGGGACAGGGTTTAGGGAAGCTTTCTTT
>TRBJ2-2|.|TRBV12-3/TRBV12-4|.
CASSFNPTGELFF
TGTGCCAGCAGTTTTAATCCTACCGGGGAGCTGTTTTTT
>TRBJ2-2|.|TRBV14|.
CASSQGLNSHTGELFF
TGTGCCAGCAGCCAAGGTTTAAACAGCCACACCGGGGAGCTGTTTTTT
>TRBJ2-7|.|TRBV27|.
CASSFGSGSGTYEQYF
TGTGCCAGCAGTTTCGGGTCGGGGAGCGGTACCTACGAGCAGTACTTC
>TRBJ1-6|.|TRBV30|.
CAWSAGSPLHF
TGTGCCTGGAGTGCGGGTTCACCCCTCCACTTT
>TRBJ1-5|.|TRBV5-5|TRBD1
CASSPTGLVQPQHF
TGTGCCAGCAGCCCGACAGGGTTGGTTCAGCCCCAGCATTTT
>TRBJ1-2|.|TRBV5-1|.
CASTPAGEIYGYTF
TGCGCCAGCACCCCGGCCGGGGAAATCTATGGCTACACCTTC
>TRBJ2-3|.|TRBV6-5|TRBD1
CASKAGGSADTQYF
TGTGCCAGCAAGGCAGGGGGCTCAGCAGATACGCAGTATTTT
>TRBJ2-3|once|TRBV29-1|.
CSVGPRISTDTQYF
TGCAGCGTTGGTCCCAGGATTAGCACAGATACGCAGTATTTT
>TRBJ2-1|.|TRBV12-3/TRBV12-4|TRBD2
CASTLTSGGQRIF
TGTGCCAGCACTCTAACTAGCGGGGGCCAGCGGATCTTC
>TRBJ2-1|.|TRBV19|.
CASSMNSYNEQFF
TGTGCCAGTAGTATGAACAGCTACAATGAGCAGTTCTTC
>TRBJ1-1|.|TRBV2|.
CASSDRAGMNTEAFF
TGTGCCAGCAGTGATCGAGCAGGGATGAACACTGAAGCTTTCTTT
>TRBJ1-4|once|TRBV29-1|.
CSVEAVRGSTNEKLFF
TGCAGCGTTGAAGCTGTCAGGGGCTCGACTAATGAAAAACTGTTTTTT
>TRBJ1-2|.|TRBV5-1|TRBD1
CASSTGGAFYGYTF
TGCGCCAGCAGCACAGGGGGCGCTTTCTATGGCTACACCTTC
>TRBJ1-5|.|TRBV5-6|.
CASSLGVLPNQPQHF
TGTGCCAGCAGCTTGGGAGTCCTCCCCAATCAGCCCCAGCATTTT
>TRBJ1-1|.|TRBV4-3|.
CASSLVGGSTEAFF
TGCGCCAGCAGCTTAGTGGGGGGGAGCACTGAAGCTTTCTTT
>TRBJ2-3|.|TRBV6-6|TRBD2
CASSRSAGGPGDTQYF
TGTGCCAGCAGCCGATCAGCGGGGGGGCCAGGAGATACGCAGTATTTT
>TRBJ1-3|.|TRBV7-8|TRBD1
CASSGDRGSGNTIYF
TGTGCCAGCAGTGGGGACAGAGGCTCTGGAAACACCATATATTTT
>TRBJ1-1|once|TRBV14|.
CASSQDRDTEAFF
TGTGCCAGCAGCCAGGACAGAGACACTGAAGCTTTCTTT
>TRBJ2-1|.|TRBV27|TRBD2
CASRDGAWTSGYNEQFF
TGTGCCAGCAGGGACGGGGCGTGGACTAGCGGGTACAATGAGCAGTTCTTC
>TRBJ1-6|.|TRBV5-1|.
CASSLEYGVKASPLHF
TGCGCCAGCAGCTTGGAATACGGGGTGAAGGCTTCACCCCTCCACTTT
>TRBJ2-7|.|TRBV5-6|.
CASSRGSSTYEQYF
TGTGCCAGCAGCCGAGGCTCTTCAACCTACGAGCAGTACTTC
>TRBJ2-7|.|TRBV7-9|TRBD1
CASSLDQGVVVEQYF
TGTGCCAGCAGCTTAGACCAGGGGGTGGTAGTCGAGCAGTACTTC
>TRBJ2-7|.|TRBV29-1|.
CSVEDGTGTYEQYF
TGCAGCGTTGAAGATGGTACAGGGACCTACGAGCAGTACTTC
>TRBJ2-7|.|TRBV30|TRBD2
CAWSLQAGGGEQYF
TGTGCCTGGAGCTTACAGGCGGGGGGAGGCGAGCAGTACTTC
>TRBJ2-4|.|TRBV7-2|.
CASSRPAENIQYF
TGTGCCAGCAGCCGCCCCGCAGAAAACATTCAGTACTTC
>TRBJ2-2|.|TRBV12-5|.
CASGLGASTGELFF
TGTGCTAGTGGTTTGGGGGCAAGCACCGGGGAGCTGTTTTTT
>TRBJ1-1|.|TRBV5-1|TRBD1
CASRDRANTEAFF
TGCGCCAGCCGGGACAGGGCAAACACTGAAGCTTTCTTT
>TRBJ2-7|.|TRBV29-1|.
CSVEDSFYEQYF
TGCAGCGTTGAAGATTCATTCTACGAGCAGTACTTC
>TRBJ1-1|.|TRBV10-3|.
CAIRGDTRTPMNAEAFF
TGTGCCATCAGAGGGGACACCCGGACCCCTATGAACGCTGAAGCTTTCTTT
>TRBJ1-6|few|TRBV2|.
CASRGEQGPYSPLHF
TGTGCCAGCAGGGGGGAACAGGGCCCGTATTCACCCCTCCACTTT
>TRBJ1-1|once|TRBV18|.
CASSLFQGGDTEAFF
TGTGCCAGCTCACTCTTTCAGGGTGGGGACACTGAAGCTTTCTTT
>TRBJ2-7|once|TRBV11-2|.
CASSQGVEQYF
TGTGCCAGCTCACAGGGTGTCGAGCAGTACTTC
>TRBJ1-2|.|TRBV10-3|.
CATQQAQEGYTF
TGTGCCACCCAACAGGCCCAAGAGGGCTACACCTTC
>TRBJ2-5|.|TRBV19|.
CASTSSFRETQYF
TGTGCCAGTACCTCCTCATTTCGGGAGACCCAGTACTTC
>TRBJ1-3|.|TRBV4-1|.
CASSQDLGQGRGNTIYF
TGCGCCAGCAGCCAAGATTTGGGGCAGGGAAGGGGAAACACCATATATTTT
>TRBJ2-1|.|TRBV7-3|TRBD2
CASSLSGGSTYNEQFF
TGTGCCAGCAGCTTAAGCGGGGGATCTACCTACAATGAGCAGTTCTTC
>TRBJ2-7|.|TRBV6-5|TRBD2
CASSPRGGSYEQYF
TGTGCCAGCAGTCCCCGCGGGGGCTCCTACGAGCAGTACTTC
>TRBJ1-1|.|TRBV7-9|.
CASFVDGGTEAFF
TGTGCCAGTTTCGTGGACGGGGGCACTGAAGCTTTCTTT